This T cell receptor (beta chain) appears in the sequencing data of a study of blood T cell repertoires in COVID-19. The overall study: Italy, Spain and the United States were the sources of the convalescent and acute COVID-19 samples. The analysed material was cDNA or gDNA that came from T cells, B-cell-depleted T cells, or PBMCs.

Trimming took off 3 bases at V and 8 bases at J, with 8 bases between the two ends. The length of the CDR3 is 13 residues. CDR1 and CDR2 (germline): LNHDA, SQIVND (reference sequence). It was during active infection that Seattle patients were enrolled and then longitudinally followed. Under the authors' procedure: Estimation of nucleated cell counts relied on the amplification of reference gene primers. The method was immunoSEQ multiplex PCR; TCRdb's version includes in-frame clones alone and lacks a portion of them. V, J and clone size reflect that table, while D and trimming were determined from the DNA. The sample lists 250,000 to 300,000 clones, about nine tenths occurring once.

The clonotype originates from a woman in her twenties or thirties with COVID-19, enrolled during active disease. The material sequenced was peripheral blood. This chain links TRBV19 with TRBJ1-6, with D hard to call. This CDR3 is CASSIPGYSPLHF. CDR3 nucleotide sequence: TGTGCCAGTAGTATTCCGGGGTATTCACCCCTCCACTTT.